This T cell receptor (beta chain) was retrieved from a study of beta chain features in type 1 diabetes. Looking at the study overall: Analysis included 100 million to 140 million sorted cells drawn from all samples.

Expressed TCRB transcripts were sequenced because the entire RNA isolate underwent reverse transcription. Clones were read by immunoSEQ multiplex PCR, and TCRdb kept only the in-frame ones, dropping some. The profile shows around 150,000 clones, less than 8.5% of them singletons. Isolation of CD4+ naive, central memory, regulatory and stem cell-like memory cells was achieved by sorting via CD45RO/CCR7/CD25/CD127/CD95/CD27. This clone was counted ten times or more. Looked up from germline, CDR1 is SGHTA and CDR2 is FQGTGA. Trimming removed 5 bases at V and 2 bases at J, with 13 bases between. CDR3 length equals 15 residues.

This sequence joins TRBV7-3 and TRBJ2-1; a possible D gene is TRBD2 (6 bases). Material for sequencing was central memory CD4+ T cells from blood. The TCR was taken from a woman aged 25 to 39 in good health. CDR3 DNA: TGTGCCAGCAGCAAGGGACTCGCTCCCTACAATGAGCAGTTCTTC. Its translation is CASSKGLAPYNEQFF.